Listed below are T cell receptor beta chains from one sample, sequenced in a study of blood T cell repertoires in COVID-19. The repertoire was sequenced with immunoSEQ multiplex PCR; TCRdb's copy has only in-frame clones and lacks some. The repertoire consists of around 100,000 clones, with 82% occurring once and the leading ten covering 7.9%. Sequencing input: peripheral blood. The receptor source for this set is a man between 70 and 80 years old with acute or convalescent COVID-19. Each CDR3 is given with its conserved first and last residue. Fields, in order: V gene, D gene, clone size, J gene, CDR3 protein, CDR3 DNA. D genes are given only for firm matches. Size is stated for part of the rows, as once, few or many counts, or as a class when the clone is expanded.

>TRBV28|.|.|TRBJ2-5
CASSLPTSGHETQYF
TGTGCCAGCAGTTTACCAACCTCCGGTCACGAGACCCAGTACTTC
>TRBV2|.|.|TRBJ1-3
CASSEVSPYSGNTIYF
TGTGCCAGCAGTGAAGTTAGCCCTTACTCTGGAAACACCATATATTTT
>TRBV9|.|.|TRBJ2-5
CASSVVAGETQYF
TGTGCCAGCAGCGTAGTTGCAGGGGAGACCCAGTACTTC
>TRBV19|.|.|TRBJ1-1
CASSLRRTEAFF
TGTGCCAGTAGTCTCCGGAGAACTGAAGCTTTCTTT
>TRBV19|TRBD1|.|TRBJ1-3
CASATDRESSGNTIYF
TGTGCCAGCGCCACCGACAGGGAGAGCTCTGGAAACACCATATATTTT
>TRBV7-8|.|.|TRBJ1-5
CASSLGRDQPQHF
TGTGCCAGCAGCTTGGGGAGGGATCAGCCCCAGCATTTT
>TRBV18|.|.|TRBJ1-1
CASAIGNSLMNTEAFF
TGTGCCAGCGCAATAGGTAACAGCCTAATGAACACTGAAGCTTTCTTT
>TRBV23-1|.|.|TRBJ2-3
CASSHPGGNTDTQYF
TGCGCCAGCAGTCACCCAGGGGGGAACACAGATACGCAGTATTTT
>TRBV4-2|TRBD2|few|TRBJ2-7
CASSQVLAGDPYEQYF
TGTGCCAGCAGCCAAGTACTAGCGGGGGACCCCTACGAGCAGTACTTC
>TRBV10-3|.|.|TRBJ1-1
CAISVAPQGGAFF
TGTGCCATCAGTGTCGCCCCCCAGGGAGGAGCTTTCTTT
>TRBV28|TRBD1|.|TRBJ1-4
CASTGAGQGEEKLFF
TGTGCCAGTACGGGGGCCGGACAGGGGGAGGAAAAACTGTTTTTT
>TRBV7-8|.|.|TRBJ2-3
CASSSRAGRRTDTQYF
TGTGCCAGCAGCTCACGCGCGGGACGCCGCACAGATACGCAGTATTTT
>TRBV5-1|.|few|TRBJ1-3
CASSTGPGNTIYF
TGCGCCAGCAGTACAGGGCCTGGAAACACCATATATTTT
>TRBV3-1/TRBV3-2|.|once|TRBJ2-7
CASSQGATDRSYEQYF
TGTGCCAGCAGCCAAGGGGCGACCGATAGGTCCTACGAGCAGTACTTC
>TRBV12-5|.|.|TRBJ2-1
CASGSHHRVFDEQFF
TGTGCTAGTGGTTCGCACCACAGGGTGTTCGATGAGCAGTTCTTC
>TRBV6-5|.|.|TRBJ1-4
CASSYQGHTNEKLFF
TGTGCCAGCAGTTACCAGGGGCACACTAATGAAAAACTGTTTTTT
>TRBV6-5|.|few|TRBJ1-4
CASSYSRTNEKLFF
TGTGCCAGCAGTTACTCACGGACTAATGAAAAACTGTTTTTT
>TRBV4-1|TRBD2|few|TRBJ2-3
CASSPSRGGRTDTQYF
TGCGCCAGCAGCCCGAGTCGCGGGGGGCGCACAGATACGCAGTATTTT
>TRBV6-1|.|.|TRBJ1-5
CASSEVNFNQPQHF
TGTGCCAGCAGTGAAGTAAACTTCAATCAGCCCCAGCATTTT
>TRBV5-1|.|.|TRBJ1-4
CASSLVTGEKLFF
TGCGCCAGCAGCTTGGTTACGGGGGAAAAACTGTTTTTT
>TRBV11-2|.|.|TRBJ1-4
CASSLVGTRNEKLFF
TGTGCCAGCAGCTTAGTTGGGACACGGAATGAAAAACTGTTTTTT
>TRBV2|.|.|TRBJ1-6
CATFAVRGSPLHF
TGTGCCACCTTCGCCGTAAGGGGTTCACCCCTCCACTTT
>TRBV6-5|.|few|TRBJ1-4
CASSYRGVEKLFF
TGTGCCAGCAGTTACAGGGGTGTTGAAAAACTGTTTTTT
>TRBV6-4|.|.|TRBJ2-2
CASSLKPGTTGELFF
TGTGCCAGCAGCTTAAAACCAGGAACCACCGGGGAGCTGTTTTTT
>TRBV4-1|.|once|TRBJ1-1
CASSQDNWEMNTEAFF
TGCGCCAGCAGCCAAGATAATTGGGAGATGAACACTGAAGCTTTCTTT
>TRBV5-4|TRBD1|.|TRBJ1-1
CASSFVDRANTEAFF
TGTGCCAGCAGCTTCGTTGACAGGGCGAACACTGAAGCTTTCTTT
>TRBV19|.|few|TRBJ1-2
CASSIPGLSFYGYTF
TGTGCCAGTAGTATTCCAGGGTTGAGTTTCTATGGCTACACCTTC
>TRBV3-1/TRBV3-2|.|.|TRBJ2-7
CASSLLGGEQYF
TGTGCCAGCAGCTTACTAGGTGGCGAGCAGTACTTC
>TRBV11-2|TRBD2|.|TRBJ2-2
CASTDLAGAGELFF
TGTGCCAGCACCGATCTAGCGGGAGCCGGGGAGCTGTTTTTT
>TRBV9|TRBD2|once|TRBJ2-7
CASSVGPGGLAYEQYF
TGTGCCAGCAGCGTAGGCCCCGGGGGGTTAGCCTACGAGCAGTACTTC
>TRBV5-1|.|.|TRBJ1-6
CASSLSGGGDSPLHF
TGCGCCAGCAGCTTGTCGGGGGGTGGGGATTCACCCCTCCACTTT
>TRBV7-9|.|.|TRBJ2-7
CASSLSMGRGYEQYF
TGTGCCAGCAGCTTATCCATGGGGCGAGGCTACGAGCAGTACTTC
>TRBV30|.|once|TRBJ1-1
CAWSRDTNTEAFF
TGTGCCTGGAGTCGGGACACTAACACTGAAGCTTTCTTT
>TRBV24-1|.|.|TRBJ2-7
CATSDSRGGYEQYF
TGTGCCACCAGTGACTCCAGGGGTGGGTACGAGCAGTACTTC
>TRBV11-2|.|few|TRBJ2-5
CASSSTHWARYQETQYF
TGTGCCAGCAGCTCCACCCACTGGGCGCGTTATCAAGAGACCCAGTACTTC
>TRBV6-4|TRBD1|.|TRBJ1-5
CASREQGATDQPQHF
TGTGCCAGCAGGGAACAGGGGGCGACGGACCAGCCCCAGCATTTT
>TRBV5-1|.|.|TRBJ1-1
CASSLASRTEAFF
TGCGCCAGCAGCTTGGCGTCTAGGACTGAAGCTTTCTTT
>TRBV5-1|TRBD2|.|TRBJ2-3
CASRGGTSGSTDTQYF
TGCGCCAGCAGAGGAGGGACTAGCGGTAGCACAGATACGCAGTATTTT
>TRBV5-1|TRBD1|.|TRBJ1-1
CASSQLDREGEAFF
TGCGCCAGCAGCCAATTGGACAGGGAGGGTGAAGCTTTCTTT
>TRBV28|.|.|TRBJ1-2
CASRANYGYTF
TGTGCCAGCAGAGCCAACTATGGCTACACCTTC